This TCR beta chain was sequenced for a study of OX40 agonist ivuxolimab in advanced cancers. CDR3 length: 15 residues. Per germline, CDR1 SGHRS and CDR2 YFSETQ. Trimming stripped 2 bases from V and 6 bases from J, with 14 bases between. Repertoires were generated with immunoSEQ multiplex PCR, while TCRdb's copy carries only in-frame clones and drops some. The sample shows fewer than 100,000 clones, 80% to 90% of them seen only once. The rearrangement links TRBV5-1 to TRBJ1-4; a possible D gene is TRBD1 (5 bases). The material was CD4+ or CD8+ T cells sorted from blood, obtained in a trial of the OX40 agonist ivuxolimab. This sequence was found in an adult with an advanced solid tumor such as melanoma, head and neck, liver or kidney cancer. The CDR3 DNA is TGCGCCAGCAGCTTAGCAGGGATGGAGGATGAAAAACTGTTTTTT. It codes for CASSLAGMEDEKLFF.